This T cell receptor beta chain appears in the sequencing data of a study of blood T cell repertoires in COVID-19. Study-wide background: Acute and convalescent COVID-19 samples came from the United States, Italy and Spain.

TCRdb's table, derived via immunoSEQ multiplex PCR, lists solely in-frame clones and lacks some. The table has approximately 90,000 clones, around 84% seen once. Sequencing used peripheral blood. This clonotype was obtained from a man at least 80 years old with acute or convalescent COVID-19.

DNA of the CDR3: TGTGCCACCAGTGATTTGAGGCAGGTCCTTGGCCAGCATTTT. Amino acids: CATSDLRQVLGQHF. V gene TRBV24-1 combines with J gene TRBJ1-5; the D is unclear. Germline V gene data show CDR1 as KGHDR and CDR2 as SFDVKD. The ends were cut back, 0 bases at V and 12 bases at J, with 14 bases in the middle. This CDR3 comprises 14 residues.